These 2 T cell receptor beta chains share one sample of origin, sequenced in a study of T cells after yellow fever vaccination. TCRdb re-analysed the 5' RACE reads in MiXCR, keeping a single row per CDR3 protein. The table has roughly 99,000 distinct CDR3 sequences, 5.8% seen once. The material was CD8+ T cells sorted from PBMCs, obtained 10 days after the yellow fever booster vaccination. The receptor source for this set is a man aged 18 to 29 who received the YFV17D yellow fever vaccine.

The chain couples TRBV7-8 to TRBJ1-2; D is ambiguous. Trimming removed 5 bases at V and 4 bases at J, with 11 bases between. CDR3 size: 13 residues. Germline assignment: CDR1 SGHVS and CDR2 FQNEAQ. The CDR3, as DNA: TGTGCCAGCAGCGCGGCACCTCTCTATGGCTACACCTTC. The encoded protein is CASSAAPLYGYTF.

This clonotype was detected only a few times. This sequence joins TRBV27 and TRBJ1-1; perhaps TRBD1 as D (5 bases). This CDR3 has 15 residues. Trimming left V 5 bases short and J 1 base short, with 14 bases between. Germline V gene sequence: CDR1 MNHEY, CDR2 SMNVEV (reference sequence). DNA of the CDR3: TGTGCCAGCAGTCTAAGTCAGGGAGGGAACACTGAAGCTTTCTTT. Amino acids: CASSLSQGGNTEAFF.